This T cell receptor (beta chain) was obtained from a study of Graves' ophthalmopathy and Graves' hyperthyroidism. Background on the study: Before any treatment, peripheral blood was taken at the initial diagnosis. The study's findings and limits: Most thyroid-expanded clonotypes exceeding 0.001 frequency were also found in blood.

Investigators amplified TCR beta CDR3 regions from RNA transcripts. After a first-round RT-PCR with HTBI primers, a second-round multiplex PCR was run. Each CDR3 protein gets one entry after TCRdb re-called the multiplex PCR reads with MiXCR. The top ten hold around 3% of the sample, which has hundreds of thousands of distinct CDR3 sequences, under 25% seen once. V lost 6 bases and J lost 3, with 6 bases in between. Germline V gene data show CDR1 as SNHLY and CDR2 as FYNNEI. The CDR3 covers 11 residues. In its sample, this clonotype was seen many times. Its antigen is as yet unknown. None of the included patients had other autoimmune diseases, uncontrolled infections, pregnancy or lactation, as these led to exclusion. Someone took the PBMCs out of more than 8.5 ml of fresh peripheral blood.

Source material: peripheral blood. The chain recombines TRBV2 with TRBJ2-7; D is undetermined. The receptor was isolated from a woman younger than 35 with stable Graves' hyperthyroidism. The CDR3 is CASRGHYEQYF. CDR3 nucleotide sequence: TGTGCCAGCAGGGGCCACTACGAGCAGTACTTC.